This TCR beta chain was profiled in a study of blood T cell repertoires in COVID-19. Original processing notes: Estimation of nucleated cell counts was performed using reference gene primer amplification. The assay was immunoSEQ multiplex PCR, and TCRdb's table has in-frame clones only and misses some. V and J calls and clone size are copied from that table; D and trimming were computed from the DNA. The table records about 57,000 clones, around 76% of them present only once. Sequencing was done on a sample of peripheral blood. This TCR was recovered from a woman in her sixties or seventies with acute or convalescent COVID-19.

The CDR3 DNA is TGTGCCAGTCAAAACGAGCGGGGAACCTATGGCTACACCTTC. It specifies CASQNERGTYGYTF. J is TRBJ1-2 and V is TRBV19; no clear D. CDR3 length: 14 amino acids. CDR1 LNHDA and CDR2 SQIVND come from the germline V gene (reference sequence). V shed 8 bases and J shed 4 bases, with 17 bases lying between them.